This T cell receptor beta chain was captured by sequencing in a study of T cell responses to AZD1222 COVID-19 vaccine. Study-level findings and limits: Donors in the cohort were predominantly white British and more often female, and clonal diversity was possibly underestimated.

On this clone: The antigen remains undetermined.

Method: immunoSEQ multiplex PCR; TCRdb's copy keeps in-frame clones and lacks some. Of 120,000 to 150,000 clones in the sample, 88% were seen once. This CDR3 is 12 amino acids long. V dropped 5 bases and J dropped 3 bases, with 11 bases sitting between them. Germline assignment: CDR1 GTSNPN and CDR2 SVGIG (reference sequence). The J gene is TRBJ2-7, the V gene TRBV30, with a tentative D call TRBD1 (6 bases). Here the sequenced sample was peripheral blood, taken on day 0 of AZD1222 vaccination. This sequence was found in an adult in good health. In DNA, the CDR3 is TGTGCCTGGCAAAAACAGGGCTACGAGCAGTACTTC. Translating gives CAWQKQGYEQYF. Together with reference TRBV30 and TRBJ2-7, the CDR3 gives the full variable domain: SQTIHQWPATLVQPVGSPLSLECTVEGTSNPNLYWYRQAAGRGLQLLFYSVGIGQISSEVPQNLSASRPQDRQFILSSKKLLLSDSGFYLCAWQKQGYEQYFGPGTRLTVT.